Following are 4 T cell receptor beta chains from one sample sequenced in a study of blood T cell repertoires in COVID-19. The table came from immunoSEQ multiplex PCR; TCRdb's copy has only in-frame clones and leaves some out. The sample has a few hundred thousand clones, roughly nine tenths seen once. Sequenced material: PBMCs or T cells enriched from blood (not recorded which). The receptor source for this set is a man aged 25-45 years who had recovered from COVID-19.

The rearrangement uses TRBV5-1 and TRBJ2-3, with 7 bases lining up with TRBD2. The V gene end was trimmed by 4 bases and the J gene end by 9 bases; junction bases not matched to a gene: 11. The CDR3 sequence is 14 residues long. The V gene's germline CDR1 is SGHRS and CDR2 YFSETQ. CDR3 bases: TGCGCCAGCAGCCTGTTGGGACTATCAGGGACGCAGTATTTT. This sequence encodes CASSLLGLSGTQYF.

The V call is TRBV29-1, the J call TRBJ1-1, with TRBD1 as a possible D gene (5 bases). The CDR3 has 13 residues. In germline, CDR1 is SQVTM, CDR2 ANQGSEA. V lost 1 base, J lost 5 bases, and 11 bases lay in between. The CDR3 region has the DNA TGCAGCGTTGAAGGGGGCGCAAGGACTGAAGCTTTCTTT. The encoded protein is CSVEGGARTEAFF.

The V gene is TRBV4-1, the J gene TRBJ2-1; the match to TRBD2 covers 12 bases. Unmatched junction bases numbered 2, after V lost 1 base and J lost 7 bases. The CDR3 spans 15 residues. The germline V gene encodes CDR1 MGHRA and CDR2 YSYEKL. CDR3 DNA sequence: TGCGCCAGCAGCCAAGGACTAGCGGGAGATAATGAGCAGTTCTTC. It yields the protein CASSQGLAGDNEQFF.

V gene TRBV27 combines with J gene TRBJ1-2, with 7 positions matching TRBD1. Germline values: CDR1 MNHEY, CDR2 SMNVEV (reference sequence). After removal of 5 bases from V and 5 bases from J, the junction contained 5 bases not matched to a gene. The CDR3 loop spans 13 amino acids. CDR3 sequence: CASSTGTEYGYTF. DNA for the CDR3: TGTGCCAGCAGTACCGGGACAGAATATGGCTACACCTTC.